These T cell receptor beta chains were read from a single sample in a study of beta chain features in type 1 diabetes. Repertoires were generated with immunoSEQ multiplex PCR, while TCRdb's copy carries only in-frame clones and drops some. Here the sample spans around 150,000 clones, over 7.5% being singletons. Source material: central memory CD4+ T cells from blood. Receptors were obtained from a young man in good health. The CDR3 runs from the conserved cysteine through the conserved F or W. The D gene is left open where the match is weak. Where a row states a size, it is once, few, many or the class of an expanded clone; other rows omit it.

D | J | V | size | DNA | CDR3
TRBD1 | TRBJ1-1 | TRBV28 | NA | TGTGCCACCCATTTGAGACAGGGGGCCGGGGCTTTCTTT | CATHLRQGAGAFF
NA | TRBJ1-2 | TRBV9 | NA | TGTGCCAGCAGCGTAGGGGCCGGGGGGCGCGGCTATGGCTACACCTTC | CASSVGAGGRGYGYTF
NA | TRBJ2-5 | TRBV7-6 | few | TGTGCCAGCAGCAAGGAGGGCGGGGAGACCCAGTACTTC | CASSKEGGETQYF
TRBD1 | TRBJ1-2 | TRBV28 | few | TGTGCCAGCAGGACAGGGGGTAATGGCTACACCTTC | CASRTGGNGYTF
NA | TRBJ1-5 | TRBV7-9 | few | TGTGCCAGCGGGGCAGTCCAGCCCCAGCATTTT | CASGAVQPQHF
TRBD2 | TRBJ2-1 | TRBV30 | few | TGTGCCTGGAGTCAAGCCAGACTAGCCCCCTACAATGAGCAGTTCTTC | CAWSQARLAPYNEQFF
NA | TRBJ1-1 | TRBV7-2 | few | TGTGCCAGCAGTAAACTCGGACAGGAAGCTTTCTTT | CASSKLGQEAFF
TRBD1 | TRBJ1-1 | TRBV28 | NA | TGTGCCAGCCCAATCCCCCTCGAGGGACAGGGAAAGAACACTGAAGCTTTCTTT | CASPIPLEGQGKNTEAFF
NA | TRBJ1-4 | TRBV6-5 | NA | TGTGCCAGCAGTTACTCGGGTGGGAGGAGGGAAAAACTGTTTTTT | CASSYSGGRREKLFF
NA | TRBJ1-1 | TRBV15 | few | TGTGCCACCAGCAAGGACGTCGGGGACACTGAAGCTTTCTTT | CATSKDVGDTEAFF
NA | TRBJ1-1 | TRBV9 | few | TGTGCCAGCAGCGACCACCGTACTAACACTGAAGCTTTCTTT | CASSDHRTNTEAFF
NA | TRBJ2-2 | TRBV5-1 | few | TGCGCCAGCAGCTTGGGAGGGCAGCCATCGAACACCGGGGAGCTGTTTTTT | CASSLGGQPSNTGELFF
NA | TRBJ1-4 | TRBV30 | NA | TGTGCCTGGAGGCCACAAAATAATGAAAAACTGTTTTTT | CAWRPQNNEKLFF
TRBD1 | TRBJ1-5 | TRBV19 | few | TGTGCCAGTAGTATTTACGGACAGGGGAGTTTCGGCAATCAGCCCCAGCATTTT | CASSIYGQGSFGNQPQHF
TRBD2 | TRBJ2-3 | TRBV7-2 | few | TGTGCCAGCAGCCCTAGCGGGGGGTACGGCACAGATACGCAGTATTTT | CASSPSGGYGTDTQYF
NA | TRBJ2-5 | TRBV28 | many | TGTGCCAGCAGTTCGGGGAATCAAGAGACCCAGTACTTC | CASSSGNQETQYF
NA | TRBJ2-1 | TRBV7-9 | many | TGTGCCAGCAGCTTAGTCAGTCCCCTCAACAATGAGCAGTTCTTC | CASSLVSPLNNEQFF
NA | TRBJ1-4 | TRBV7-6 | few | TGTGCCAGCAGCTTAGGACGGGGTAATGAAAAACTGTTTTTT | CASSLGRGNEKLFF
NA | TRBJ1-5 | TRBV7-8 | few | TGTGCCAGCAGCTTAGGGACAGCTAATCAGCCCCAGCATTTT | CASSLGTANQPQHF
NA | TRBJ1-4 | TRBV5-1 | NA | TGCGCCAGCAGCCCATCCACAGGTGAAAAACTGTTTTTT | CASSPSTGEKLFF
NA | TRBJ2-2 | TRBV4-3 | many | TGCGCCAGCAGCCAAGACGTAACCCTAAACACCGGGGAGCTGTTTTTT | CASSQDVTLNTGELFF
TRBD1 | TRBJ2-3 | TRBV4-2 | many | TGTGCCAGCAGCCAAGACGGGACAGGGCGTACGCAGTATTTT | CASSQDGTGRTQYF
NA | TRBJ2-4 | TRBV4-3 | few | TGCGCCAGCAGCCAAGCTACTGGGGCCCAGTACTTC | CASSQATGAQYF